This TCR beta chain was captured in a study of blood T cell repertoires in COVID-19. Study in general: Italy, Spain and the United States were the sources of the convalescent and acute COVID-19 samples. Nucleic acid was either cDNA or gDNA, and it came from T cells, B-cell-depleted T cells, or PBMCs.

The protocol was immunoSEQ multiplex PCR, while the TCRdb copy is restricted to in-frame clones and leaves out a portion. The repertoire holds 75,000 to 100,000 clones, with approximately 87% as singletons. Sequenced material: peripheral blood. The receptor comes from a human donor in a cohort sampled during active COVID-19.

This chain's CDR3 is CASSLGQGGYTF. The CDR3 nucleotides read TGTGCCAGCAGCCTTGGGCAGGGCGGCTACACCTTC. V and J are TRBV3-1 (or the pseudogene TRBV3-2) and TRBJ1-2; the D gene is possibly TRBD1 (5 bases). The CDR3 runs to 12 residues. Germline V gene lookup returns CDR1 LGHDT and CDR2 YNNKEL (reference sequence). The V gene lost 4 bases and the J gene lost 8 bases, with 11 bases spanning the gap.